This T cell receptor beta chain was observed in a study of blood T cell repertoires in COVID-19. Looking at the study overall: T cells, B-cell-depleted T cells, or PBMCs supplied cDNA or gDNA.

The CDR3 is 15 residues long. Germline trimming cut 3 bases from V and 3 bases from J; bases unmatched to any gene: 3. Germline CDR1 is MDHEN and CDR2 is SYDVKM. Original methodology: Using reference gene primer amplification, nucleated cell counts were estimated. The data were produced by immunoSEQ multiplex PCR, yet TCRdb's version contains in-frame clones alone and is incomplete. V and J calls and clone size are copied from that table; D and trimming were computed from the DNA. The sample carries about 170,000 clones, approximately 87% recorded once. The chain couples TRBV28 to TRBJ2-4; 9 positions match TRBD1. The sequence derives from a man between 18 and 35 years old with active or convalescent COVID-19. The sequenced material came from peripheral blood. CDR3 coding DNA: TGTGCCAGCAGTTTGGGGACAGGGCGCAAAAACATTCAGTACTTC. This sequence encodes CASSLGTGRKNIQYF.